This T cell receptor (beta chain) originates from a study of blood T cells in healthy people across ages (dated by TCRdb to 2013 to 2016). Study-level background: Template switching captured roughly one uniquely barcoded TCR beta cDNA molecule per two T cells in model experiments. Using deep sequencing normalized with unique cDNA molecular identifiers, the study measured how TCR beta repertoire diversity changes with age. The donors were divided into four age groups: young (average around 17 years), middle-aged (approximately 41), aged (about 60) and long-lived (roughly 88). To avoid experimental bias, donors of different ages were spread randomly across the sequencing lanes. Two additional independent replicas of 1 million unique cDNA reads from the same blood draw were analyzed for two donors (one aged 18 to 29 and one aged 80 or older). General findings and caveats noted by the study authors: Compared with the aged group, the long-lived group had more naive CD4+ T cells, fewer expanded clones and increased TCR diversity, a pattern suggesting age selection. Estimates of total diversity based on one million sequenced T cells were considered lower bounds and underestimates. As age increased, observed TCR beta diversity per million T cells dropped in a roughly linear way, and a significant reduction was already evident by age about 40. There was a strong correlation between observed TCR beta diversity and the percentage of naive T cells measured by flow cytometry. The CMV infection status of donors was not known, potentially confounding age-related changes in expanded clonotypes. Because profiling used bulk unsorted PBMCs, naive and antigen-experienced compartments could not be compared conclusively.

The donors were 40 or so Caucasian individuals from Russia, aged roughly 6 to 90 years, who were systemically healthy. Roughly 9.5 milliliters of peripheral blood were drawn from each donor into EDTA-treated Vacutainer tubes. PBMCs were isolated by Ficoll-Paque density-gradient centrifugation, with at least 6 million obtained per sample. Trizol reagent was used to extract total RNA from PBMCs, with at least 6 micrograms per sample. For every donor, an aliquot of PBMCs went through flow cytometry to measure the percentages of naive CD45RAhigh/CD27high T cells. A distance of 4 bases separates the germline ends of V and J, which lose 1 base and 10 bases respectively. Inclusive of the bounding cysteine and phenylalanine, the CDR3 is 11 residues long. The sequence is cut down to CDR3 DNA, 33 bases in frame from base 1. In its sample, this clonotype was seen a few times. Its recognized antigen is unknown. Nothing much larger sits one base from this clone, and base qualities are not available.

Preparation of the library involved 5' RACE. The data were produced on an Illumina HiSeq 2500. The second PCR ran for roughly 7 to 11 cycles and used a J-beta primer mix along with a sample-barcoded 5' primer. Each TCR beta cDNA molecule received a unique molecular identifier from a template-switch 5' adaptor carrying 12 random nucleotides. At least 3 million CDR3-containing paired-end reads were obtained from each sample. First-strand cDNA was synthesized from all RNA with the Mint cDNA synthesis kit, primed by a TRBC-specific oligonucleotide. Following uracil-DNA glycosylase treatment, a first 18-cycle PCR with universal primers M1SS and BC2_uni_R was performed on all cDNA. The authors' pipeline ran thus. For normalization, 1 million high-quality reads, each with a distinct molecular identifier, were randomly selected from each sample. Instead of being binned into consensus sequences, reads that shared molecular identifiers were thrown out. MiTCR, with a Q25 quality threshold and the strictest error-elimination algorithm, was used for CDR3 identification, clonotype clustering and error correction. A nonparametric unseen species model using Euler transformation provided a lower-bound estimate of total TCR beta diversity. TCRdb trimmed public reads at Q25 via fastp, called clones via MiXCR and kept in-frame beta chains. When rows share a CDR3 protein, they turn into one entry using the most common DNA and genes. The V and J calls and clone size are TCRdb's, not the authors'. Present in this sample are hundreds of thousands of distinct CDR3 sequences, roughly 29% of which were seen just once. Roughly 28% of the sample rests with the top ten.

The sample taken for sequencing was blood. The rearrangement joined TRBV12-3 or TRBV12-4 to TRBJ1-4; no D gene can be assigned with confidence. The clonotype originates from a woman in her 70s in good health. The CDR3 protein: CASSLGGKLFF. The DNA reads TGTGCCAGCAGTTTAGGAGGAAAACTGTTTTTT.